This T cell receptor beta chain emerged from a study of cytomegalovirus exposure and HLA in healthy donors. The CDR3 length is 14 residues. The germline gives CDR1 LNHNV, CDR2 YYDKDF (reference sequence). V was clipped by 0 bases and J by 1 base, with 6 bases between them. Notes on this clone: Its antigen is undetermined.

Study-wide results and caveats: In an earlier analysis, in 620 or so donors, most V segments appeared productive either ~87% or ~30% of the time. In vitro experiments confirmed that a few CMV-associated chains were specific for CMV antigens.

The PCR ran on 60 Vbeta and 13 Jbeta primers. The authors' processing: A follow-up analysis tallied approximately 85 million unique TCR beta chains, approximately 11 million shared. The protocol was immunoSEQ multiplex PCR, while the TCRdb copy is restricted to in-frame clones and leaves out a portion. V and J calls and clone size are as listed in that table; D and trimming were resolved from the DNA. The sample holds roughly 90,000 clones, just under 80% seen once. The source is a man aged 30-40 years in good health and CMV-seronegative. The genes are TRBV15 and TRBJ1-1, with D unclear. Sequencing used PBMCs. The CDR3 is CATSREGRNTEAFF. In DNA, the CDR3 is TGTGCCACCAGCAGAGAAGGGAGGAACACTGAAGCTTTCTTT. Complete variable domain (other parts from reference TRBV15 and TRBJ1-1): DAMVIQNPRYQVTQFGKPVTLSCSQTLNHNVMYWYQQKSSQAPKLLFHYYDKDFNNEADTPDNFQSRRPNTSFCFLDIRSPGLGDTAMYLCATSREGRNTEAFFGQGTRLTVV.